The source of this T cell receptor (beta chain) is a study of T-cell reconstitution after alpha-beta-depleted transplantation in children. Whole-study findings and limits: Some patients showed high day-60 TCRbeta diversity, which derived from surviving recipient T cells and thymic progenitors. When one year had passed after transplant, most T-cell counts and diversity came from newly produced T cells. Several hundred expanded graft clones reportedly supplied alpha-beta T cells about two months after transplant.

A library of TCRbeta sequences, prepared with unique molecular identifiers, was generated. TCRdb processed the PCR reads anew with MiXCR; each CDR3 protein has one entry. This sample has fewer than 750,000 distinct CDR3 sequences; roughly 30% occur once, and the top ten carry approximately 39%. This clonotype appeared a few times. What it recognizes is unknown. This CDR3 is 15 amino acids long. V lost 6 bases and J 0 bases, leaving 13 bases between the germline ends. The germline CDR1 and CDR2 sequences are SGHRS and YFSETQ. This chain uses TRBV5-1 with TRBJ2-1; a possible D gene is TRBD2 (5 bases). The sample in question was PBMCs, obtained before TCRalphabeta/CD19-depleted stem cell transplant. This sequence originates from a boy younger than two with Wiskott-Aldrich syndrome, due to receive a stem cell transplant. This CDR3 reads CASNPGISSYNEQFF. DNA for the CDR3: TGCGCCAGCAATCCGGGAATAAGCTCCTACAATGAGCAGTTCTTC.